One sample yielded the 6 T cell receptor beta chains listed below, sequenced in a study of monozygotic twins with inflammatory bowel disease. With the 5' RACE reads reprocessed, TCRdb shows one record per CDR3 protein and no DNA. Its table records approximately 390,000 distinct CDR3 sequences. The sample was blood. The receptors derive from a human donor with ulcerative colitis or Crohn's disease, or a healthy co-twin of an affected twin (not recorded which).

This chain connects TRBV5-4 to TRBJ2-7. The CDR3 is made up of 14 amino acids. Germline lookup yields CDR1 SGHNT and CDR2 YYREEE (reference sequence). The chain's CDR3 is CASSLGGTLYEQYF.

The rearrangement uses TRBV5-1 and TRBJ1-1. CDR1 SGHRS and CDR2 YFSETQ come from the germline V gene. There are 15 residues in the CDR3. CDR3 amino acids: CASTSDGVLHTEAFF.

This chain links TRBV5-1 with TRBJ2-3; TCRdb lists TRBD1, though no DNA is available to test this call. The CDR3 is 15 amino acids. CDR1 is SGHRS and CDR2 is YFSETQ in the germline V gene. This CDR3 reads CASSARGDNTDTQYF.

CDR3 sequence reads: CASFHPNLGAEAFF. This chain links TRBV27 with TRBJ1-1. This CDR3 comprises 14 residues. From germline, CDR1 is MNHEY and CDR2 SMNVEV (reference sequence).

The chain employs TRBV20-1 and TRBJ2-7; TCRdb's D call of TRBD2 is untestable without DNA. The CDR3 length is 16 residues. Germline CDR1 and CDR2: DFQATT and SNEGSKA (reference sequence). This chain's CDR3 is CSATAVSSGASYEQYF.

The chain recombines TRBV19 with TRBJ2-4. Germline CDR1 reads LNHDA; CDR2 reads SQIVND (reference sequence). The CDR3 consists of 15 residues. The CDR3 sequence: CASSISDLAKNIQYF. Full variable domain (outside the CDR3, taken from reference TRBV19 and TRBJ2-4): DGGITQSPKYLFRKEGQNVTLSCEQNLNHDAMYWYRQDPGQGLRLIYYSQIVNDFQKGDIAEGYSVSREKKESFPLTVTSAQKNPTAFYLCASSISDLAKNIQYFGAGTRLSVL.